One sample yielded the 8 T cell receptor beta chains listed below, sequenced in a study of read filtering for tumor transcriptome and immune sequencing (dated by TCRdb to about 2020). The sequencer listed for this sample is Illumina HiSeq 4000. TCR libraries were constructed from 400 ng RNA using the Immunoverse kit, and molecular barcoded adaptors covering alpha/delta and beta/gamma chains were employed. TCRdb redid the processing of the public reads, applying fastp at Q25 and MiXCR, and retained in-frame beta chains. Every distinct CDR3 protein forms one entry, paired with its most common genes and DNA. The sample profile shows roughly 130,000 distinct CDR3 sequences; 13% of them were found once. 8% to 13% of the sample goes to the ten largest clones. Sequencing was done on a sample of a population of CD138-negative cells sorted from bone marrow. Interpreted using the paper, the cell subset or site label stands for: bone marrow mononuclear cells depleted of CD138+ plasma/myeloma cells by negative magnetic selection. These receptors all come from a donor older than 35 with multiple myeloma.

This clonotype was recorded at least ten times. The genes are TRBV7-2 and TRBJ1-5; 7 bases line up with TRBD1. The V and J ends lost 5 bases and 0 bases, in that order; junction bases with no gene match: 1. The CDR3 is 14 residues long. From germline, CDR1 is SGHTA and CDR2 FQGNSA. CDR3 region: CASSRQGSNQPQHF. The CDR3 DNA reads TGTGCCAGCAGCAGACAGGGTAGCAATCAGCCCCAGCATTTT. The variable domain in full, completed from reference TRBV7-2 and TRBJ1-5, reads GAGVSQSPSNKVTEKGKDVELRCDPISGHTALYWYRQSLGQGLEFLIYFQGNSAPDKSGLPSDRFSAERTGGSVSTLTIQRTQQEDSAVYLCASSRQGSNQPQHFGDGTRLSIL.

The chain is built from TRBV4-1 and TRBJ2-1; D call uncertain. V was trimmed by 2 bases and J by 0 bases, leaving 14 bases between them. Germline CDR1 is MGHRA and CDR2 is YSYEKL. The CDR3 runs 17 residues. DNA of the CDR3: TGCGCCAGCAGCCAAAGTCAGTCTAGGAGCTCCTACAATGAGCAGTTCTTC. Amino acids: CASSQSQSRSSYNEQFF.

This chain links TRBV6-5 with TRBJ2-7; weak D call: TRBD2 (6 bases). This CDR3 has 17 amino acids. From germline, CDR1 is MNHEY and CDR2 SVGAGI. Trimming cost V 2 bases and J 5 bases, with 22 bases left between them. This CDR3 reads CASSYAPSESRGDEQYF. The CDR3 nucleotides are TGTGCCAGCAGTTACGCTCCTAGCGAGAGCCGTGGGGACGAGCAGTACTTC.

Only a few counts were recorded for this clonotype. The junction and the germline gene differ at one end; a read error may be behind it. This chain uses TRBV18 with TRBJ1-1; TRBD1 agrees at 8 bases. Germline CDR1 reads KGHSH; CDR2 reads LQKENI. This CDR3 is 16 amino acids long. CDR3 bases: TGTGCCAGCTCGCCACCGCTAGGACAGGGGAACACTGAAGCTTTCTTT. It codes for CASSPPLGQGNTEAFF.

Many counts were recorded for this clonotype. The V call is TRBV5-1, the J call TRBJ2-5; D is ambiguous. Between the trimmed V and J ends, which lost 2 bases and 3 bases, there was a span of 5 bases. The CDR3 has 12 amino acids. Germline CDR1 and CDR2: SGHRS and YFSETQ. The CDR3 coding sequence is TGCGCCAGCAGCTTAACCGAAGAGACCCAGTACTTC. It translates to CASSLTEETQYF.

Many counts were recorded for this clonotype. The junction departs from germline at one end; a sequencing error may be responsible. The chain couples TRBV3-1 to TRBJ2-6, with a tentative D call TRBD1 (5 bases). This CDR3 comprises 17 residues. Germline CDR1 reads LGHDT; CDR2 reads YNNKEL (reference sequence). CDR3 in DNA: TGTGCCAGCAGCCAGACACCAGAGGTATCTGGGGCCAATGTCCTGACTTTC. This encodes CASSQTPEVSGANVLTF.

The table lists this clonotype with many counts. This rearrangement joins TRBV29-1 to TRBJ2-7; D is possibly TRBD1 or TRBD2 (6 bases each). This CDR3 is built from 15 residues. From germline, CDR1 is SQVTM and CDR2 ANQGSEA. V lost 5 bases to trimming and J lost 5 bases, with 22 bases between them. CDR3 region: CSVTPNAGHFDEQYF. The CDR3 coding sequence is TGCAGCGTTACCCCTAACGCGGGACATTTCGACGAGCAGTACTTC.

V and J are TRBV20-1 and TRBJ1-5, with 7 bases identical to TRBD1. This CDR3 is 13 amino acids long. Germline assignment: CDR1 DFQATT and CDR2 SNEGSKA (reference sequence). Unmatched junction bases numbered 9, after V lost 6 bases and J lost 7 bases. The CDR3 protein is CSALDRVRQPQHF. The CDR3 coding sequence is TGCAGTGCCCTAGACAGGGTTCGACAGCCCCAGCATTTT.